A single sample gave rise to the 15 T cell receptor beta chains below, sequenced in a study of T cell repertoires in cytomegalovirus infection. TCRdb re-called the reads with MiXCR, one entry per CDR3 protein. This table has approximately 490,000 distinct CDR3 sequences, approximately 10% appearing once. The sample was PBMCs. Every receptor here comes from a human donor in good health (CMV status not recorded). Some clones in this sample may be carry-over from other donors' samples.

This clonotype was found many times. The V and J genes are TRBV7-2 and TRBJ1-5; TRBD1 might be the D (6 bases). In germline, CDR1 is SGHTA, CDR2 FQGNSA. V gave up 5 bases and J gave up 0 bases, with 11 bases separating them. CDR3 size: 15 residues. CDR3 in amino acids: CASSQGLNSNQPQHF. The CDR3 bases are TGTGCCAGCAGCCAGGGGTTAAATAGCAATCAGCCCCAGCATTTT.

This clonotype showed up many times. The V gene is TRBV5-6, the J gene TRBJ2-1; 9 bases are a match to TRBD2. Germline CDR1 is SGHDT and CDR2 is YYEEEE. The trim removed 3 bases at V and 7 bases at J, leaving 20 bases unmatched. The CDR3 spans 19 residues. Here the CDR3 reads CASSSPRDRLAVTRNEQFF. The CDR3 DNA sequence: TGTGCCAGCAGCTCCCCAAGGGACCGACTAGCGGTTACACGGAATGAGCAGTTCTTC.

This clonotype was counted ten times or more. The chain joins TRBV23-1 to TRBJ2-7; TRBD1 matches at 7 bases. TRBV23-1 is an ORF for which the function is uncertain. The CDR3 totals 15 residues. The junction had 4 bases not matched to a gene; V was cut back by 0 bases and J by 2 bases. The CDR3 region has the DNA TGCGCCAGCAGTCAATCAAGGGGGCAGGCCTACGAGCAGTACTTC. Protein product: CASSQSRGQAYEQYF.

This clonotype has more than one count but fewer than ten. The rearrangement joins TRBV11-2 to TRBJ2-7, with unresolved D. Germline V gives CDR1 SGHAT, CDR2 FQNNGV. Deletions cut 0 bases from V and 4 bases from J, with 7 bases between. The CDR3 extends over 13 amino acids. The CDR3 reads CASSLEAVYEQYF. DNA for the CDR3: TGTGCCAGCAGCTTAGAGGCAGTTTACGAGCAGTACTTC.

This clonotype has ten or more counts. This chain uses TRBV11-2 with TRBJ2-2; 7 nucleotides align to TRBD2. From germline, CDR1 is SGHAT and CDR2 FQNNGV. The ends lost 4 bases at V and 4 bases at J; junction bases unmatched: 6. The CDR3 contains 15 residues. DNA of the CDR3: TGTGCCAGCAGCTCTCCTCGACTAGCCACCGGGGAGCTGTTTTTT. As protein: CASSSPRLATGELFF.

The chain couples TRBV25-1 to TRBJ1-6; D remains ambiguous. In germline, CDR1 is MGHDK, CDR2 SYGVNS. Deletions cut 7 bases from V and 0 bases from J, with 7 bases between. There are 14 residues in the CDR3. The CDR3 sequence is CASTKGSYNSPLHF. The DNA of the CDR3 is TGTGCCAGCACCAAGGGCTCCTATAATTCACCCCTCCACTTT.

This clonotype has a count of ten or more. V is TRBV27 and J is TRBJ1-2, with 8 positions matching TRBD1. The junction had 11 bases not matched to a gene; V was cut back by 4 bases and J by 4 bases. The length of the CDR3 is 16 residues. The germline CDR1 and CDR2 sequences are MNHEY and SMNVEV (reference sequence). CDR3 nucleotides: TGTGCCAGCAGTTCGGCGGACGGACAGGGAGGCTATGGCTACACCTTC. Encoded protein: CASSSADGQGGYGYTF.

The table lists this clonotype with many counts. The genes are TRBV7-8 and TRBJ1-5, with TRBD1 matching 7 bases. CDR1 is SGHVS, CDR2 FQNEAQ, per germline. The CDR3 runs 13 residues. V trimming: 7 bases; J trimming: 7 bases; junction bases outside the gene matches: 7. The CDR3: CASTQGVKQPQHF. CDR3 sequence (DNA): TGTGCCAGCACCCAGGGGGTGAAGCAGCCCCAGCATTTT.

The table lists this clonotype with many counts. V usage is TRBV7-9 and J usage is TRBJ2-1; a possible D gene is TRBD2 (6 bases). The CDR3 is 16 amino acids. Germline CDR1 reads SEHNR; CDR2 reads FQNEAQ (reference sequence). The ends were cut back, 4 bases at V and 0 bases at J, with 13 bases in the middle. CDR3: CASSSWLANSYNEQFF. In DNA form, the CDR3 reads TGTGCCAGCAGCTCTTGGCTAGCGAACTCCTACAATGAGCAGTTCTTC.

With regard to this clonotype: A read error may account for a junction end that differs from germline. The V gene is TRBV6-5, the J gene TRBJ1-5; D is uncertain. The CDR3 is made up of 13 amino acids. Germline CDR1 and CDR2: MNHEY and SVGAGI. The chain's CDR3 is CASSHSGSSAQHF. The CDR3 DNA follows: TGTGCCAGCAGTCACTCCGGATCCTCGGCCCAGCATTTT.

The rearrangement links TRBV12-3 or TRBV12-4 to TRBJ2-2; perhaps TRBD2 as D (5 bases). Trimming stripped 2 bases from V and 5 bases from J, with 15 bases between. The CDR3 length is 16 residues. In DNA, the CDR3 is TGTGCCAGCAGTTTAATGGATAGCGCGTTAACCGGGGAGCTGTTTTTT. Translation: CASSLMDSALTGELFF.

The chain joins TRBV27 to TRBJ2-2; 10 bases are shared with TRBD1. Germline V lookup: CDR1 MNHEY, CDR2 SMNVEV (reference sequence). V lost 4 bases to trimming and J lost 7 bases; unmatched junction nucleotides: 6. This CDR3 is 15 amino acids long. CDR3 sequence reads: CASSSPGQGHGELFF. Here the CDR3 DNA reads TGTGCCAGCAGTTCCCCGGGACAGGGGCACGGGGAGCTGTTTTTT.

This clonotype occurred many times. The rearrangement uses TRBV20-1 and TRBJ1-4; D gene unclear. The CDR3 is 15 residues long. Germline CDR1 and CDR2: DFQATT and SNEGSKA (reference sequence). Trimming left V 3 bases short and J 4 bases short, with 15 bases between. DNA for the CDR3: TGCAGTGCTAGGGGAGCTGGGGTTAATAATGAAAAACTGTTTTTT. Translation: CSARGAGVNNEKLFF.

This clonotype was recorded at least ten times. The V gene is TRBV5-4, the J gene TRBJ2-1; no definite D call. This CDR3 is 15 amino acids long. Germline CDR1 is SGHNT and CDR2 is YYREEE (reference sequence). The V end lost 5 bases, the J end lost 0 bases, and 12 bases lay between the germline ends. The CDR3 sequence: CASRFLGSSYNEQFF. The CDR3 region has the DNA TGTGCCAGCAGGTTTCTCGGTAGCTCCTACAATGAGCAGTTCTTC.

This rearrangement joins TRBV30 to TRBJ2-7; D gene ambiguous. V gave up 1 base and J gave up 3 bases, with 4 bases separating them. This CDR3 is 11 amino acids long. Germline assignment: CDR1 GTSNPN and CDR2 SVGIG (reference sequence). CDR3: CAWSGVYEQYF. DNA for the CDR3: TGTGCCTGGAGTGGAGTCTACGAGCAGTACTTC.